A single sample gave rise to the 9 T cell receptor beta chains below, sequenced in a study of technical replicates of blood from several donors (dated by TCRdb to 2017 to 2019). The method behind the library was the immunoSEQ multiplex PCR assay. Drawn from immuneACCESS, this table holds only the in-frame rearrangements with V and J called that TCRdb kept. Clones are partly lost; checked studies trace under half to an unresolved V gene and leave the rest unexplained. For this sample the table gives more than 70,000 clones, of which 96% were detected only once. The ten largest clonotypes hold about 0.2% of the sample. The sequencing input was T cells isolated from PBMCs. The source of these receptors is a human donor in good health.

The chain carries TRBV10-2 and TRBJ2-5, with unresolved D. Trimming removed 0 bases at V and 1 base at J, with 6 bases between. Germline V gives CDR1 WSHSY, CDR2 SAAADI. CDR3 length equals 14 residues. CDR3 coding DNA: TGCGCCAGCAGTGAGTCCCAGGCCCAAGAGACCCAGTACTTC. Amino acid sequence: CASSESQAQETQYF.

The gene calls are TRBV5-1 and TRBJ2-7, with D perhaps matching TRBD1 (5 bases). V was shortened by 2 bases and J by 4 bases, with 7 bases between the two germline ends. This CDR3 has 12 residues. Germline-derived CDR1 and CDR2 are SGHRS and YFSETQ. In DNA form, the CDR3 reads TGCGCCAGCAGCTTAAGACAGTACGAGCAGTACTTC. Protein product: CASSLRQYEQYF.

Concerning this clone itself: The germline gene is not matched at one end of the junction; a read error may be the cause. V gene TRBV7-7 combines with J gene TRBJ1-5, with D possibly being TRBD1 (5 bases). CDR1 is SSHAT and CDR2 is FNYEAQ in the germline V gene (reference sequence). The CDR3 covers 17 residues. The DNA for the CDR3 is TGTGCTAGCAGCTTAGCCCGTTACAGGCCTGGGGATCAGCCCCAGCATTTT. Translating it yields CASSLARYRPGDQPQHF.

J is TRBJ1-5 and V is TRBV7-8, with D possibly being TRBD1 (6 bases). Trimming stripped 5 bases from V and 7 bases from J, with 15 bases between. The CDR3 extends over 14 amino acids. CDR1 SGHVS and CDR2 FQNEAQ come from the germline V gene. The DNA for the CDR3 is TGTGCCAGCAGCCTACAGGGTTTGTTGCAGCCCCAGCATTTT. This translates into CASSLQGLLQPQHF.

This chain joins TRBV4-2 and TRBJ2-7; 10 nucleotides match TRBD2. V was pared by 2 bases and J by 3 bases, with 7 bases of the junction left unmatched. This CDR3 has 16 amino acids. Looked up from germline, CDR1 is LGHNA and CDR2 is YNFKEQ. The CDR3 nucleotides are TGTGCCAGCAGCCAATTCCTAGCGGGAGTAGTCTACGAGCAGTACTTC. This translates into CASSQFLAGVVYEQYF.

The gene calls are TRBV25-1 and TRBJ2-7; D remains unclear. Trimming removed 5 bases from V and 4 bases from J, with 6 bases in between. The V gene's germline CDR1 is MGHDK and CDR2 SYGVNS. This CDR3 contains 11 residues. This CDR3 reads CASSNMYEQYF. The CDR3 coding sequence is TGTGCCAGCAGTAACATGTACGAGCAGTACTTC.

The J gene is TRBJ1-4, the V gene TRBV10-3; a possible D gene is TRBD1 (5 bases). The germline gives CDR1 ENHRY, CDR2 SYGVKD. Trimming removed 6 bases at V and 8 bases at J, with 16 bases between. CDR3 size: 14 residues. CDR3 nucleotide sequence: TGTGCCATCAGCCGGACACTTCCTGGAGAAAAACTGTTTTTT. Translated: CAISRTLPGEKLFF.

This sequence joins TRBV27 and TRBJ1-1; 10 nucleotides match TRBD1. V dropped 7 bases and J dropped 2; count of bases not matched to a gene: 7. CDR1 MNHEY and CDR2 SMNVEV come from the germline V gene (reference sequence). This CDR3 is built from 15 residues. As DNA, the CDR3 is TGTGCCAGCACCAGGGACAGGGGAAGCAACACTGAAGCTTTCTTT. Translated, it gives CASTRDRGSNTEAFF.

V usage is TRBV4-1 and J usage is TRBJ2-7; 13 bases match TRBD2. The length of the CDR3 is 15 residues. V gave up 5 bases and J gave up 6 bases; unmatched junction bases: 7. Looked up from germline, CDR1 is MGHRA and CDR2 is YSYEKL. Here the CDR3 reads CASSSPGLAGSEQYF. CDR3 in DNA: TGCGCCAGCAGCTCCCCGGGACTAGCGGGATCCGAGCAGTACTTC.